The 4 T cell receptor beta chains given below trace back to one sample, sequenced in a study of blood T cell repertoires in COVID-19. Profiling relied on immunoSEQ multiplex PCR, and the TCRdb table lists in-frame clones only, not all of them. Here the sample spans approximately 220,000 clones, roughly 85% being singletons. Material: peripheral blood. Every receptor here comes from a middle-aged woman with active or convalescent COVID-19.

This sequence joins TRBV7-8 and TRBJ2-7; 7 bases are shared with TRBD2. Germline lookup yields CDR1 SGHVS and CDR2 FQNEAQ. The junction had 6 bases not matched to a gene; V was cut back by 1 base and J by 3 bases. The CDR3 sequence is 15 residues long. CDR3 coding DNA: TGTGCCAGCAGCTTAGACGGCGGGAGTTTCTACGAGCAGTACTTC. Translated, it gives CASSLDGGSFYEQYF.

The CDR3 sequence is CASSYPGTGSSGELFF. The CDR3, as DNA: TGTGCCAGCAGCTACCCCGGGACAGGGTCTTCCGGGGAGCTGTTTTTT. The chain is built from TRBV7-9 and TRBJ2-2; TRBD1 aligns across 9 bases. This CDR3 is built from 16 residues. Germline loops: CDR1 SEHNR, CDR2 FQNEAQ (reference sequence). J was trimmed by 6 bases and V by 4 bases; bases with no gene match: 9.

The chain uses TRBV6-2 or TRBV6-3 and TRBJ2-2; 11 nucleotides align to TRBD2. This CDR3 spans 16 amino acids. CDR1 is MNHEY and CDR2 is SVGEGT in the germline V gene. Trimming removed 5 bases from V and 3 bases from J; junction bases left unmatched: 5. The CDR3 coding sequence is TGTGCCAGCAGTGCGACTAGCGGGGTCGACACCGGGGAGCTGTTTTTT. Translation gives CASSATSGVDTGELFF.

In this sample, this clone turned up once. The J gene is TRBJ1-4, the V gene TRBV6-5; perhaps TRBD1 as D (6 bases). Germline V CDR1 and CDR2: MNHEY, SVGAGI. V lost 3 bases to trimming and J lost 14 bases, with 19 bases between them. CDR3 length: 14 residues. Here the CDR3 reads CASSYTTGTNGLFF. Here the CDR3 DNA reads TGTGCCAGCAGTTATACGACAGGCACCAACGGGCTGTTTTTT.